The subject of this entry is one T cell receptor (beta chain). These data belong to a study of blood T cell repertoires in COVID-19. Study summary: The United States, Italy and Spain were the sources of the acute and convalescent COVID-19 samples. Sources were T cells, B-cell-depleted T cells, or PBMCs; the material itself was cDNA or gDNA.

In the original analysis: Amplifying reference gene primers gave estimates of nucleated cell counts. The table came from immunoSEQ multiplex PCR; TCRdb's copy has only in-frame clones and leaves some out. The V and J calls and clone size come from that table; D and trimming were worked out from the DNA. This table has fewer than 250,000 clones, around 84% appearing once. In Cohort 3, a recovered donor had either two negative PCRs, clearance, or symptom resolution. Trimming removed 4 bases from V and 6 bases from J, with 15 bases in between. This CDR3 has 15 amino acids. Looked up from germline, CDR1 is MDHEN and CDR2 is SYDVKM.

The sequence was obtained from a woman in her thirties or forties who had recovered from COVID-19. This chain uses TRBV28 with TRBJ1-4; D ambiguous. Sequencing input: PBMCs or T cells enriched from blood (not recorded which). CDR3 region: CASSSLLEFDEKLFF. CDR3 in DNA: TGTGCCAGCAGTTCTCTGCTGGAGTTCGATGAAAAACTGTTTTTT. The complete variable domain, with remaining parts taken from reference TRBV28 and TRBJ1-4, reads DVKVTQSSRYLVKRTGEKVFLECVQDMDHENMFWYRQDPGLGLRLIYFSYDVKMKEKGDIPEGYSVSREKKERFSLILESASTNQTSMYLCASSSLLEFDEKLFFGSGTQLSVL.